This TCR beta chain is drawn from a study of blood T cell repertoires in COVID-19. Looking at the study overall: The analysed material was cDNA or gDNA that came from T cells, B-cell-depleted T cells, or PBMCs.

As handled by the study authors: Amplified reference gene primers provided the basis for estimating nucleated cell counts. TCRdb's table, derived via immunoSEQ multiplex PCR, lists solely in-frame clones and lacks some. V and J calls and clone size come straight from that table; D and trimming were deduced from the DNA. The data contain more than 150,000 clones, around four fifths of them singletons. Germline lookup yields CDR1 SGHRS and CDR2 YFSETQ. The CDR3 totals 14 residues. The V end was cut by 1 base, the J end by 5 bases, with 13 bases between. The sample consisted of peripheral blood. The chain combines TRBV5-1 with TRBJ2-7; possibly TRBD1 for D (6 bases). The origin of this receptor is a middle-aged woman with acute or convalescent COVID-19. As DNA, the CDR3 is TGCGCCAGCAGCTTGCAAAGGGGGTCAAACGAGCAGTACTTC. Amino acids: CASSLQRGSNEQYF.